The clone carrying this TCR beta chain was counted only a few times. This sample is part of a study of cytomegalovirus exposure and HLA in healthy donors. The table came from immunoSEQ multiplex PCR; TCRdb's copy has only in-frame clones and leaves some out. This table has over 200,000 clones, around four fifths appearing once. V was shortened by 2 bases and J by 10 bases, with 15 bases between the two germline ends. Per the germline V gene, CDR1 is MNHEY and CDR2 is SMNVEV (reference sequence). The CDR3 is 13 residues long. The donors were part of the validation cohort of 100 to 150 subjects. That cohort was separate from the first cohort, which comprised under 700 subjects.

V and J are TRBV27 and TRBJ2-7, with D possibly TRBD2 on 5 matching bases. The TCR was taken from a woman aged 18-30 years in good health and CMV-seronegative. Sequenced sample: PBMCs. The CDR3 DNA is TGTGCCAGCAGTTTAGAGGGATACGGACTCCAGTACTTC. Protein product: CASSLEGYGLQYF.